These 6 T cell receptor beta chains came from one sample sequenced in a study of siplizumab effects on memory and regulatory T cells. The repertoire was sequenced with immunoSEQ multiplex PCR; TCRdb's copy has only in-frame clones and lacks some. This repertoire shows more than 95,000 clones, 93% found once; its top ten account for 0.6% to 0.7%. Sequencing was carried out using Tregs sorted from blood. The source of these receptors is a human donor in good health.

The chain employs TRBV7-2 and TRBJ1-6, with D unclear. Germline V lookup: CDR1 SGHTA, CDR2 FQGNSA. Trimming pared 5 bases from V and 0 bases from J, leaving 11 bases between. The CDR3 covers 16 residues. The CDR3 DNA reads as TGTGCCAGCAGCACTGACCCCGGCTCCTATAATTCACCCCTCCACTTT. This translates into CASSTDPGSYNSPLHF.

This clone appeared once. The chain uses TRBV14 and TRBJ2-2; D is undetermined. V was clipped by 4 bases and J by 7 bases, with 10 bases between them. CDR1 is SGHDN, CDR2 FVKESK, per germline. The CDR3 has 13 residues. CDR3 amino acids: CASSPGPLGELFF. CDR3 sequence (DNA): TGTGCCAGCAGCCCAGGTCCGCTCGGGGAGCTGTTTTTT.

This rearrangement joins TRBV5-1 to TRBJ1-6; D is possibly TRBD1 (5 bases). The V gene's germline CDR1 is SGHRS and CDR2 YFSETQ. V gave up 5 bases and J gave up 11 bases, with 14 bases separating them. The CDR3 consists of 13 residues. CDR3 in amino acids: CASSTIGGAPLHF. As DNA, the CDR3 is TGCGCCAGCAGTACCATCGGGGGGGCACCCCTCCACTTT.

The chain links TRBV11-3 to TRBJ2-1, with 8 bases lining up with TRBD2. J was trimmed by 7 bases and V by 1 base; bases with no gene match: 6. Per germline, CDR1 SGHNT and CDR2 YENEEA. The CDR3 runs 15 residues. CDR3 DNA sequence: TGTGCCAGCAGCTTAGGGGTTAGCGGGACTAATGAGCAGTTCTTC. Amino acids: CASSLGVSGTNEQFF. Using reference TRBV11-3 and TRBJ2-1 for the parts outside the CDR3, the full variable domain is EAGVVQSPRYKIIEKKQPVAFWCNPISGHNTLYWYLQNLGQGPELLIRYENEEAVDDSQLPKDRFSAERLKGVDSTLKIQPAELGDSAVYLCASSLGVSGTNEQFFGPGTRLTVL.

V and J are TRBV6-5 and TRBJ2-1; D might be TRBD2 (5 bases). This CDR3 contains 13 residues. Germline values: CDR1 MNHEY, CDR2 SVGAGI. V shed 2 bases and J shed 6 bases, with 8 bases lying between them. This CDR3 reads CASSYAGINEQFF. DNA for the CDR3: TGTGCCAGCAGTTACGCCGGGATCAATGAGCAGTTCTTC.

J is TRBJ2-3 and V is TRBV6-5; 7 bases map to TRBD2. This CDR3 is built from 14 residues. Germline values: CDR1 MNHEY, CDR2 SVGAGI. V dropped 8 bases and J dropped 3; count of bases not matched to a gene: 8. In nucleotides, the CDR3 is TGTGCCAGCTGGCGAGCGGGAACGACAGATACGCAGTATTTT. This codes for CASWRAGTTDTQYF.